These 15 T cell receptor beta chains originate from one sample sequenced in a study of T cell clonality in common variable immunodeficiency. Using immunoSEQ multiplex PCR, the repertoire was profiled, and TCRdb retains in-frame clones only, with some absent. In total the sample includes 39,000 or so clones, none of them seen once. Sequenced input: peripheral blood mononuclear cells. The receptors stem from a person aged 18 to 75 in good health.

This clone was counted ten times or more. The CDR3 end is not reached by the read, which stops 3 residues before it; the germline J gene fills it in. The chain employs TRBV11-2 and TRBJ2-1, with TRBD2 matching over 9 bases. J was trimmed by 9 bases and V by 5 bases; bases with no gene match: 11. From germline, CDR1 is SGHAT and CDR2 FQNNGV. CDR3 size: 15 residues. CDR3 protein: CASSPRPRRGGEQFF. CDR3 bases read: TGTGCCAGCAGCCCCCGACCGCGGCGGGGGGGTGAG.

As for this clone: The CDR3 is cut off 3 residues early in the read; its end comes from the germline J gene. The gene calls are TRBV18 and TRBJ1-1; 7 nucleotides align to TRBD1. Germline V CDR1 and CDR2: KGHSH, LQKENI. Losses at the gene ends were 3 bases for V and 4 bases for J; bases not matched to a gene: 8. This CDR3 is 15 amino acids long. CDR3 residues: CASSPLGQLSTEAFF. The covered CDR3 bases are TGTGCCAGCTCACCCCTGGGACAGCTGAGCACTGAA. The whole variable domain, remainder taken from reference TRBV18 and TRBJ1-1, is NAGVMQNPRHLVRRRGQEARLRCSPMKGHSHVYWYRQLPEEGLKFMVYLQKENIIDESGMPKERFSAEFPKEGPSILRIQQVVRGDSAAYFCASSPLGQLSTEAFFGQGTRLTVV.

This clone was detected ten times or more. Coverage ceases 3 residues before the CDR3 finishes, and the germline J gene fills in the end. The chain links TRBV7-3 to TRBJ2-1; 12 positions agree with TRBD2. Germline CDR1 reads SGHTA; CDR2 reads FQGTGA. The CDR3 has 19 amino acids. J gave up 3 bases and V 1 base, and 10 bases lay outside the gene matches. CDR3 DNA (partial): TGTGCCAGCAGCTTAATTTTGCCTAGCGGGAGGGCCAGCTACAATGAG. It translates to CASSLILPSGRASYNE. The full CDR3 protein reads CASSLILPSGRASYNEQFF.

In this sample, this clone turned up many times. The read ends 3 residues before the CDR3 terminus; that terminus is restored from the germline J gene. The rearrangement links TRBV20-1 to TRBJ1-2; 8 bases match TRBD1. Germline V CDR1 and CDR2: DFQATT, SNEGSKA (reference sequence). The length of the CDR3 is 12 residues. The V and J ends lost 4 bases and 2 bases, in that order; junction bases with no gene match: 0. The sequenced CDR3 bases are TGCAGTGCTACAGGGGGCAACTATGGC. It encodes CSATGGNYG. The CDR3 as a whole reads CSATGGNYGYTF.

This clone has ten or more counts. The CDR3 reads CASSPTSGGPYEQYF. The DNA read from the CDR3 is TGTGCCAGCTCACCGACTAGCGGGGGTCCCTACGAG. The rearrangement uses TRBV18 and TRBJ2-7; 12 bases are a match to TRBD2. The read terminates 3 residues ahead of where the CDR3 ends, so the germline J gene completes it. Germline-derived CDR1 and CDR2 are KGHSH and LQKENI. The CDR3 is made up of 15 amino acids. V shed 3 bases, J shed 2 bases, and the junction held 2 bases outside the gene matches.

This clone was recorded many times. The missing CDR3 end, 3 residues past where the read stops, is filled in from the germline J gene. The genes are TRBV30 and TRBJ2-7, with 8 bases matching TRBD2. CDR1 is GTSNPN, CDR2 SVGIG, per germline (reference sequence). V shed 2 bases and J 4 bases; nucleotides not matched to a gene: 13. The CDR3 has 16 residues. Partial CDR3 DNA: TGTGCCTGGAGTATTGGGGGGGCTAGCGGGTTGTACGAG. Amino acids: CAWSIGGASGLYE. The full-length CDR3 reads as CAWSIGGASGLYEQYF.

This clone was seen ten or more times. Read data end 3 residues before the CDR3 end; the end is taken from the germline J gene. V and J are TRBV28 and TRBJ1-2; 8 nucleotides agree with TRBD1. V trimming: 3 bases; J trimming: 4 bases; junction bases outside the gene matches: 16. The CDR3 contains 18 residues. Germline-derived CDR1 and CDR2 are MDHEN and SYDVKM. The CDR3 DNA, read in part, is TGTGCCAGCAGTTTTAGCAGGGGGCGGGGGTCTCTAAGCTATGGC. It codes for CASSFSRGRGSLSYG. The CDR3 in its entirety is CASSFSRGRGSLSYGYTF.

Comments on this clone: A read error is possible here, since a much larger clone lies one base away. The read is 3 residues too short to cover the CDR3 end, so that end is filled in from the germline J gene. The sample has other DNA sequences that encode this CDR3 too. This rearrangement joins TRBV2 to TRBJ1-3; D gene unclear. There are 15 residues in the CDR3. The germline CDR1 and CDR2 sequences are SNHLY and FYNNEI. The CDR3 DNA, read in part, is TGTGCCAGCATCGGTGGGCACTTCTCTGGAAACACG. Residues: CASIGGHFSGNT. The entire CDR3 reads CASIGGHFSGNTIYF. Looking up the rest from reference TRBV2 and TRBJ1-3 gives the full variable domain: EPEVTQTPSHQVTQMGQEVILRCVPISNHLYFYWYRQILGQKVEFLVSFYNNEISEKSEIFDDQFSVERPDGSNFTLKIRSTKLEDSAMYFCASIGGHFSGNTIYFGEGSWLTVV.

This clone showed up many times. The read finishes 3 residues shy of the CDR3 end, and the germline J gene is used to complete it. The chain carries TRBV18 and TRBJ2-5; D might be TRBD2 (5 bases). With 3 bases removed from V and 0 bases from J, the gap between germline ends came to 8 bases. CDR3 size: 14 residues. Germline V gene sequence: CDR1 KGHSH, CDR2 LQKENI. CDR3 sequence reads: CASSPGVNQETQYF. The DNA read from the CDR3 is TGTGCCAGCTCACCCGGGGTCAACCAAGAGACC.

With regard to this clone: Compared with germline, one end of the junction differs, possibly owing to a read error. This sample includes further DNA sequences coding for the same CDR3. The CDR3 is CASSLGGTGNTIYF. CDR3 DNA, as far as it was read: TGTGCCAGCAGCTTGGGGGGAACTGGAAACACA. The rearrangement joins TRBV7-6 to TRBJ1-3, with D maybe TRBD1 (5 bases). The read is 3 residues too short to cover the CDR3 end, so that end is filled in from the germline J gene. This CDR3 spans 14 amino acids. The V gene's germline CDR1 is SGHVS and CDR2 FNYEAQ.

In its sample, this clone was seen many times. The sequence runs out 3 residues before the end of the CDR3; the remainder is reconstructed from the germline J gene. The chain is built from TRBV5-1 and TRBJ2-1; possibly TRBD2 for D (5 bases). The V and J ends lost 0 bases and 6 bases respectively, with 10 bases between them. This CDR3 contains 14 residues. Per the germline V gene, CDR1 is SGHRS and CDR2 is YFSETQ. CDR3 DNA (partial): TGCGCCAGCAGCTTGGTGGACTCCACCAATGAG. It encodes CASSLVDSTNE. The complete CDR3 protein is CASSLVDSTNEQFF.

This clone turned up a few times. The CDR3 extends 3 residues past the end of the read, so its final part is completed from the germline J gene. This sequence joins TRBV19 and TRBJ1-2, with D possibly TRBD1 on 5 matching bases. This CDR3 is built from 16 residues. CDR1 LNHDA and CDR2 SQIVND come from the germline V gene (reference sequence). The DNA read from the CDR3 is TGTGCCAGTAGTATTATCCGGACTAGCAGGGAGGGCGAC. Its protein product is CASSIIRTSREGD. The whole CDR3 protein reads CASSIIRTSREGDYTF.

Many counts were recorded for this clone. The read halts 3 residues ahead of the CDR3 end, with the missing end drawn from the germline J gene. This rearrangement joins TRBV5-1 to TRBJ2-2; 7 bases match TRBD1. This CDR3 comprises 14 residues. CDR1 is SGHRS, CDR2 YFSETQ, per germline. Incomplete CDR3 DNA: TGCGCCAGCAGCTGGGGACAGTTTAATGAAAAG. This sequence encodes CASSWGQFNEK. The CDR3 in full is CASSWGQFNEKLFF.

Concerning this clone: The sequence runs out 3 residues before the end of the CDR3; the remainder is reconstructed from the germline J gene. This chain links TRBV7-9 with TRBJ1-2; D possibly corresponds to TRBD1 (5 bases). Germline V CDR1 and CDR2: SEHNR, FQNEAQ (reference sequence). The CDR3 is 13 residues long. CDR3: CAGAGESSYDYTF. The part of the CDR3 DNA that was read is TGTGCCGGAGCGGGGGAGAGCTCCTACGAC.

This clone was seen many times. The read halts 3 residues ahead of the CDR3 end, with the missing end drawn from the germline J gene. The V call is TRBV10-3, the J call TRBJ2-3; 7 bases match TRBD2. After removal of 4 bases from V and 2 bases from J, the junction contained 9 bases not matched to a gene. Looked up from germline, CDR1 is ENHRY and CDR2 is SYGVKD. The CDR3 runs 16 residues. The CDR3 here is CAISALSGAPTDTQYF. The DNA read from the CDR3 is TGTGCCATCAGTGCTTTGAGCGGGGCCCCCACAGATACG.